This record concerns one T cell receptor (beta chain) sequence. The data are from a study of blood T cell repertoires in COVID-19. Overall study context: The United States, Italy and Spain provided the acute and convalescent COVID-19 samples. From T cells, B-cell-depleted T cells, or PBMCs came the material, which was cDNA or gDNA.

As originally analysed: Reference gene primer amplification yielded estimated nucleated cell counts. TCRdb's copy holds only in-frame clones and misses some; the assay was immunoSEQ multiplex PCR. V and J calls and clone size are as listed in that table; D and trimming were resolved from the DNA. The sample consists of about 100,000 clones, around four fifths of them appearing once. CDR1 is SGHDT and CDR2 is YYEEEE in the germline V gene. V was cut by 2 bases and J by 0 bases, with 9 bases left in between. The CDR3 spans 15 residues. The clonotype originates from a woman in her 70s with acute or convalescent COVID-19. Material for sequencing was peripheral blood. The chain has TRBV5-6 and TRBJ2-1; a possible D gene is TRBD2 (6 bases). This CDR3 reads CASSFGGGSYNEQFF. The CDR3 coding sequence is TGTGCCAGCAGCTTCGGGGGAGGCTCCTACAATGAGCAGTTCTTC.